Below, one TCR beta chain is given with its context. The data were taken from a study of T cell changes during pregnancy in multiple sclerosis. The CDR3 totals 17 residues. The germline gives CDR1 SGHTA, CDR2 FQGNSA. The germline V and J ends were trimmed by 1 base and 8 bases, with 23 bases remaining between them. The data were produced by immunoSEQ multiplex PCR, yet TCRdb's version contains in-frame clones alone and is incomplete. Seen here are some 40,000 clones, about 90% observed once, and the top ten hold 0.57%. This receptor was identified in a female donor with multiple sclerosis, enrolled in a pregnancy study. The chain recombines TRBV7-2 with TRBJ1-2; D perhaps matches TRBD1 (5 bases). The specimen comprised CD4+ T cells from peripheral blood mononuclear cells, sampled in the second trimester of pregnancy. In DNA, the CDR3 is TGTGCCAGCAGCTTAGATGGTCCAGGACACCCACCGCGGGGCTACACCTTC. Translated: CASSLDGPGHPPRGYTF.